This TCR beta chain was captured in a study of blood T cell repertoires in COVID-19. Across the study: PBMCs, B-cell-depleted T cells, or T cells were the source of the cDNA or gDNA that made up the material.

Germline CDR1 SGHDT, CDR2 YYEEEE. The CDR3 has 15 amino acids. J gave up 10 bases and V 1 base, and 7 bases lay outside the gene matches. Using immunoSEQ multiplex PCR, the repertoire was profiled, and TCRdb retains in-frame clones only, with some absent. The data contain 200,000 to 300,000 clones, around 88% of them singletons. The receptor was isolated from a man older than 75 with acute or convalescent COVID-19. The rearrangement joins TRBV5-6 to TRBJ1-6; 8 bases are shared with TRBD1. Sequencing was performed on peripheral blood. DNA for the CDR3: TGTGCCAGCAGCTTGAGGAGGACAGGGCAATCACCCCTCCACTTT. It codes for CASSLRRTGQSPLHF.